This passage covers 12 T cell receptor beta chains from one sample sequenced in a study of CD8+ T cells in alopecia areata. cDNA serving as the sequencing template came from extracted, reverse transcribed RNA. The method was immunoSEQ multiplex PCR; TCRdb's version includes in-frame clones alone and lacks a portion of them. The data contain about 130,000 clones, roughly three fifths of them singletons. Sequencing was performed on CD4+ T cells sorted from blood, taken at week 0. Receptors were obtained from a human donor with alopecia areata.

This rearrangement joins TRBV28 to TRBJ2-1, with 8 bases aligning to TRBD1. The CDR3 runs 15 residues. V was clipped by 6 bases and J by 3 bases; unmatched bases: 7. Germline values: CDR1 MDHEN, CDR2 SYDVKM. The CDR3 DNA follows: TGTGCCAGCAGGCGAGTAACAGGGGGCTACAATGAGCAGTTCTTC. Translation gives CASRRVTGGYNEQFF. Together with reference TRBV28 and TRBJ2-1, the CDR3 gives the full variable domain: DVKVTQSSRYLVKRTGEKVFLECVQDMDHENMFWYRQDPGLGLRLIYFSYDVKMKEKGDIPEGYSVSREKKERFSLILESASTNQTSMYLCASRRVTGGYNEQFFGPGTRLTVL.

This chain connects TRBV7-9 to TRBJ1-2; a weak D match, TRBD1 (6 bases). The CDR3 extends over 14 amino acids. V was clipped by 0 bases and J by 4 bases, with 9 bases between them. Germline V gene data show CDR1 as SEHNR and CDR2 as FQNEAQ (reference sequence). DNA for the CDR3: TGTGCCAGCAGCTTAGCGGTGGACAGCTATGGCTACACCTTC. Protein: CASSLAVDSYGYTF.

The chain combines TRBV19 with TRBJ2-5, with D unclear. The J call may not be correct, given that the DNA end is closer to TRBJ2-7. CDR3 size: 13 residues. Germline lookup yields CDR1 LNHDA and CDR2 SQIVND (reference sequence). Here the CDR3 DNA reads TGTGCCAGTAGTTCAGCGTCTGGCTACGAGCAGTACTTC. This codes for CASSSASGYEQYF.

This clone occurred a few times. This sequence joins TRBV7-9 and TRBJ1-1, with D possibly being TRBD1 (5 bases). V lost 1 base, J lost 4 bases, and 7 bases lay in between. This CDR3 has 13 residues. The germline CDR1 and CDR2 sequences are SEHNR and FQNEAQ (reference sequence). The CDR3 coding sequence is TGTGCCAGCAGCTTAGGTGGGGGCACTGAAGCTTTCTTT. Translating it yields CASSLGGGTEAFF. The entire variable domain, with the rest obtained from reference TRBV7-9 and TRBJ1-1, is as follows: DTGVSQNPRHKITKRGQNVTFRCDPISEHNRLYWYRQTLGQGPEFLTYFQNEAQLEKSRLLSDRFSAERPKGSFSTLEIQRTEQGDSAMYLCASSLGGGTEAFFGQGTRLTVV.

This clone appeared once. For the CDR3, the DNA is TGTGCCAGCAGTTACTCGGACAGCCCGAACACTGAAGCTTTCTTT. As protein: CASSYSDSPNTEAFF. V usage is TRBV6-5 and J usage is TRBJ1-1; D possibly corresponds to TRBD1 (6 bases). The ends were cut back, 0 bases at V and 1 base at J, with 9 bases in the middle. CDR1 and CDR2 (germline): MNHEY, SVGAGI. This CDR3 is 15 amino acids long.

The V and J genes are TRBV25-1 and TRBJ1-2; unclear D gene. Per germline, CDR1 MGHDK and CDR2 SYGVNS. The CDR3 length is 14 residues. V lost 3 bases to trimming and J lost 2 bases, with 10 bases between them. CDR3 bases: TGTGCCAGCAGTGAGCCCGGACCCAACTATGGCTACACCTTC. Protein sequence: CASSEPGPNYGYTF.

This clone was counted between two and nine times. The chain employs TRBV7-2 and TRBJ2-5, with 11 bases aligning to TRBD2. The CDR3 consists of 19 residues. Looked up from germline, CDR1 is SGHTA and CDR2 is FQGNSA. V gave up 3 bases and J gave up 0 bases; unmatched junction bases: 12. The CDR3 loop is CASSLDPSGGIPYQETQYF. CDR3 nucleotides: TGTGCCAGCAGCTTGGACCCTAGCGGGGGGATCCCGTACCAAGAGACCCAGTACTTC.

This clone was observed a single time. The J gene is TRBJ2-5, the V gene TRBV2, with TRBD2 matching 7 bases. Germline CDR1 is SNHLY and CDR2 is FYNNEI. Trimming took 8 bases from V and 4 from J; bases not matched to a gene: 10. The CDR3 consists of 14 residues. The CDR3 reads CASSRDYSSETQYF. Here the CDR3 DNA reads TGTGCCAGCTCACGGGACTATTCGTCAGAGACCCAGTACTTC.

The rearrangement joins TRBV28 to TRBJ2-7; 12 bases are shared with TRBD2. Germline assignment: CDR1 MDHEN and CDR2 SYDVKM. J lost 7 bases, V lost 6 bases, and 13 bases had no gene match. There are 16 residues in the CDR3. The chain's CDR3 is CASSFATSGRSSEQYF. For the CDR3, the DNA is TGTGCCAGCAGCTTCGCGACTAGCGGGAGATCGAGTGAGCAGTACTTC.

The chain couples TRBV6-5 to TRBJ1-6, with 8 bases lining up with TRBD1. Trimming cost V 2 bases and J 7 bases; bases outside gene matches: 7. This CDR3 has 16 residues. Germline V CDR1 and CDR2: MNHEY, SVGAGI. The CDR3 region has the DNA TGTGCCAGCAGTTACCGGACAGGGAGGGGAAATTCACCCCTCCACTTT. Translation gives CASSYRTGRGNSPLHF.

The V call is TRBV6-6, the J call TRBJ2-1; possible D gene TRBD1, 6 bases. The V end was cut by 6 bases, the J end by 0 bases, with 12 bases between. Germline V gene data show CDR1 as MNHNY and CDR2 as SVGAGI (reference sequence). The CDR3 consists of 15 residues. The CDR3 DNA is TGTGCCAGCAGGTCGGGACAAAGCTCCTACAATGAGCAGTTCTTC. Residues: CASRSGQSSYNEQFF.

J is TRBJ2-1 and V is TRBV5-6; 12 nucleotides agree with TRBD1. The V gene end was trimmed by 2 bases and the J gene end by 8 bases; junction bases not matched to a gene: 8. Germline lookup yields CDR1 SGHDT and CDR2 YYEEEE. The CDR3 is 16 amino acids. The CDR3 reads CASSFDAGQGAHEQFF. CDR3 bases: TGTGCCAGCAGCTTTGATGCGGGACAGGGGGCGCATGAGCAGTTCTTC.